Below are 9 T cell receptor beta chains sequenced from a single sample in a study of CD4+ T cells in melanoma. Sequencing used immunoSEQ multiplex PCR; TCRdb keeps in-frame clones, though not all of them. The repertoire holds about 15,000 clones, with less than 70% as singletons. The sequenced sample was cells from a culture (not recorded whether cultured in vitro). The receptors were sampled from a human donor with melanoma.

CDR3 nucleotide sequence: TGTGCCAGTTCTCAAAGACCGGCAGACCGAAACACCGGGGAGCTGTTTTTT. This codes for CASSQRPADRNTGELFF. The chain employs TRBV9 and TRBJ2-2; D call uncertain. CDR3 length equals 17 residues. From germline, CDR1 is SGDLS and CDR2 YYNGEE. Trimming took 8 bases from V and 2 from J, leaving 22 bases between them.

The chain employs TRBV5-1 and TRBJ2-3; D unclear. Looked up from germline, CDR1 is SGHRS and CDR2 is YFSETQ. This CDR3 spans 11 amino acids. V was clipped by 2 bases and J by 7 bases, with 5 bases between them. The CDR3 DNA sequence: TGCGCCAGCAGCTTCCAAAATACGCAGTATTTT. Its translation: CASSFQNTQYF.

This clone appeared a single time. This chain uses TRBV5-1 with TRBJ2-7, with D perhaps being TRBD1 or TRBD2 (7 bases each). The ends were cut back, 0 bases at V and 3 bases at J, with 16 bases in the middle. The CDR3 sequence is 16 residues long. In germline, CDR1 is SGHRS, CDR2 YFSETQ. CDR3 coding DNA: TGCGCCAGCAGCTTGGGTCCAGGGGGGGGGATCTACGAGCAGTACTTC. It codes for CASSLGPGGGIYEQYF.

The table lists this clone with a few counts. This chain joins TRBV2 and TRBJ1-2; 7 bases are shared with TRBD1. Germline V gives CDR1 SNHLY, CDR2 FYNNEI. The CDR3 sequence is 12 residues long. V gave up 6 bases and J gave up 8 bases; unmatched junction bases: 6. CDR3 sequence reads: CASRIDRDGYTF. CDR3 DNA sequence: TGTGCCAGCAGAATCGACAGGGACGGCTACACCTTC.

The V call is TRBV5-5, the J call TRBJ2-7; the D gene is possibly TRBD1 (6 bases). Looked up from germline, CDR1 is SGHKS and CDR2 is YYEKEE (reference sequence). There are 14 residues in the CDR3. V was trimmed by 3 bases and J by 2 bases, leaving 12 bases between them. CDR3 coding DNA: TGTGCCAGCAGCTACAGGGACACGGCCTACGAGCAGTACTTC. Encoded protein: CASSYRDTAYEQYF.

The chain uses TRBV7-2 and TRBJ2-3; D is possibly TRBD1 (5 bases). V was clipped by 5 bases and J by 5 bases, with 20 bases between them. Germline V gene sequence: CDR1 SGHTA, CDR2 FQGNSA. The CDR3 runs 16 residues. CDR3 bases: TGTGCCAGCAGCGCCGGACATGGTCCGGCTCTAGATACGCAGTATTTT. Protein sequence: CASSAGHGPALDTQYF.

J is TRBJ1-4 and V is TRBV25-1, with D hard to call. Per germline, CDR1 MGHDK and CDR2 SYGVNS. Trimming removed 3 bases from V and 5 bases from J, with 13 bases in between. The CDR3 spans 15 residues. CDR3 protein: CASSDPRPFNEKLFF. The CDR3 nucleotides read TGTGCCAGCAGTGACCCCAGACCCTTCAATGAAAAACTGTTTTTT.

This sequence joins TRBV7-3 and TRBJ2-2, with 13 bases identical to TRBD2. Germline V gene data show CDR1 as SGHTA and CDR2 as FQGTGA. The J segment lost 6 bases and the V segment lost 5 bases, leaving 6 bases of the junction unmatched. The CDR3 is 16 residues long. Here the CDR3 reads CASSLRLAGGPGELFF. The CDR3 DNA is TGTGCCAGCAGCCTTCGACTAGCGGGGGGCCCCGGGGAGCTGTTTTTT.

The V call is TRBV7-8, the J call TRBJ2-6, with no clear D. The germline gives CDR1 SGHVS, CDR2 FQNEAQ. CDR3 length equals 15 residues. V was shortened by 1 base and J by 0 bases, with 4 bases between the two germline ends. The CDR3 sequence: CASSLVGSGANVLTF. The CDR3 nucleotides are TGTGCCAGCAGCTTAGTTGGCTCTGGGGCCAACGTCCTGACTTTC.